This T cell receptor beta chain was observed in a study of shared clonotypes between healthy human individuals. Germline CDR1 is PRHDT and CDR2 is FYEKMQ (reference sequence). The V gene lost 0 bases and the J gene lost 4 bases, with 13 bases spanning the gap. The CDR3 length is 15 residues. Sequencing used immunoSEQ multiplex PCR; TCRdb keeps in-frame clones, though not all of them. The repertoire consists of 600,000 to 750,000 clones, with 55% to 75% occurring once and the leading ten covering under 2%. Overall study results and limits: Naive subsets generally had larger estimated richness than memory subsets. Some clonotypes were shared by all four sorted-subset donors, while others were not shared. The non-shared ones had lower generation probabilities than the shared ones.

A few counts support this clone. Its antigen is unknown. Sequenced input: memory CD4+ T cells sorted from blood. Subset denoted: CD45RA-negative fraction. The receptor was derived from a woman aged 25 to 45 in good health. The chain joins TRBV13 to TRBJ2-7, with D possibly being TRBD2 (6 bases). The CDR3 reads CASSLGHGAGYEQYF. Here the CDR3 DNA reads TGTGCCAGCAGCTTAGGCCACGGGGCGGGATACGAGCAGTACTTC.